This T cell receptor (beta chain) was sequenced in a study of cytomegalovirus exposure and HLA in healthy donors. Whole-study results and caveats: The classifier reportedly diagnosed cytomegalovirus status with high sensitivity and specificity.

Remarks on this clone: What it recognizes is unknown.

The CDR3 is made up of 17 amino acids. The germline gives CDR1 SGHRS, CDR2 YFSETQ. Use of 60 Vbeta and 13 Jbeta primers characterized the PCR. Data came from immunoSEQ multiplex PCR; TCRdb stores just in-frame clones and leaves some out. Among roughly 150,000 clones listed, about four fifths were seen once. Everyone who donated was a healthy bone marrow donor. The sample consisted of PBMCs. The sequence derives from a man aged 25-40 years in good health and CMV-seropositive. The V and J genes are TRBV5-1 and TRBJ2-5; 12 nucleotides agree with TRBD1. The J call may be in error: the DNA end matches TRBJ2-7 better. CDR3 DNA: TGCGCCAGCAGCTTGTATCCTACCGGGACAGGGGGCCCCGAGCAGTACTTC. This encodes CASSLYPTGTGGPEQYF.